Below, 15 T cell receptor beta chains from the same sample are listed, as sequenced in a study of blood T cell repertoires in COVID-19. Sequencing used immunoSEQ multiplex PCR; TCRdb keeps in-frame clones, though not all of them. Among about 170,000 clones listed, less than 85% were seen once. The sample was PBMCs or T cells enriched from blood (not recorded which). These receptors originate from a woman between 45 and 65 years old who had recovered from COVID-19.

CDR3 protein: CASSLFGTEVPGSTQYF. For the CDR3, the DNA is TGCGCCAGCAGCCTCTTCGGGACAGAAGTGCCAGGGTCGACCCAGTACTTC. The chain is built from TRBV5-1 and TRBJ2-5; 7 nucleotides line up with TRBD1. V was clipped by 4 bases and J by 7 bases; unmatched bases: 19. Per the germline V gene, CDR1 is SGHRS and CDR2 is YFSETQ. The CDR3 extends over 17 amino acids.

This clone was counted a single time. The chain uses TRBV5-4 and TRBJ1-6; 7 nucleotides agree with TRBD1. There are 16 residues in the CDR3. From germline, CDR1 is SGHNT and CDR2 YYREEE (reference sequence). The junction had 16 bases not matched to a gene; V was cut back by 4 bases and J by 12 bases. CDR3 DNA sequence: TGTGCCAGCAGCGCTACTTTAGACAGGGTCGGAGGACCCCTCCACTTT. Translated: CASSATLDRVGGPLHF.

This sequence joins TRBV28 and TRBJ1-2; weak D call: TRBD1 (5 bases). The CDR3 has 12 residues. V gave up 6 bases and J gave up 8 bases, with 13 bases separating them. Germline CDR1 and CDR2: MDHEN and SYDVKM. In DNA, the CDR3 is TGTGCCAGCAGGTCAGGGTGGAGCGGCTACACCTTC. This sequence encodes CASRSGWSGYTF.

The CDR3 coding sequence is TGCGCCAGCAGCCAGGGACATTTAGGTATATCGAATGAGCAGTTCTTC. Translating it yields CASSQGHLGISNEQFF. The chain links TRBV5-1 to TRBJ2-1, with TRBD1 as a possible D gene (6 bases). Germline V gives CDR1 SGHRS, CDR2 YFSETQ. V lost 4 bases and J 7 bases, leaving 21 bases between the germline ends. The CDR3 totals 16 residues.

The genes are TRBV30 and TRBJ1-1, with a weak D call TRBD1 (5 bases). Germline V CDR1 and CDR2: GTSNPN, SVGIG (reference sequence). The length of the CDR3 is 11 residues. CDR3 coding DNA: TGTGCTACCGGGGGGAACACTGAAGCTTTCTTT. Its translation: CATGGNTEAFF.

V and J are TRBV18 and TRBJ1-6; a possible D gene is TRBD1 (5 bases). Germline values: CDR1 KGHSH, CDR2 LQKENI. The CDR3 has 14 amino acids. V was pared by 4 bases and J by 10 bases, with 14 bases between. CDR3 in DNA: TGTGCCAGCTCACGAGGGGACTTGGAATCACCCCTCCACTTT. It codes for CASSRGDLESPLHF.

For this clone: A much larger clone sits a single nucleotide away, making a read error possible. The V call is TRBV27, the J call TRBJ2-2; TRBD1 might be the D (6 bases). Germline CDR1 is MNHEY and CDR2 is SMNVEV (reference sequence). The CDR3 is made up of 15 amino acids. Trimming cost V 1 base and J 3 bases, with 9 bases left between them. CDR3 sequence reads: CASSLWGLYTGELFF. The CDR3 DNA follows: TGTGCCAGCAGTTTATGGGGGCTTTACACCGGGGAGCTGTTTTTT.

V and J are TRBV7-9 and TRBJ1-2; weak D call: TRBD1 (5 bases). This CDR3 contains 13 residues. Per germline, CDR1 SEHNR and CDR2 FQNEAQ (reference sequence). Deletions cut 2 bases from V and 3 bases from J, with 7 bases between. CDR3 sequence (DNA): TGTGCCAGCAGCTTAACAGGATACTATGGCTACACCTTC. Residues: CASSLTGYYGYTF.

The V and J genes are TRBV2 and TRBJ1-3; TRBD1 aligns across 8 bases. The CDR3 contains 15 residues. Germline assignment: CDR1 SNHLY and CDR2 FYNNEI. J was trimmed by 2 bases and V by 4 bases; bases with no gene match: 4. CDR3 sequence (DNA): TGTGCCAGCAGTGTTGAGACAGGGGCTGGAAACACCATATATTTT. It codes for CASSVETGAGNTIYF. The variable domain in full, completed from reference TRBV2 and TRBJ1-3, reads EPEVTQTPSHQVTQMGQEVILRCVPISNHLYFYWYRQILGQKVEFLVSFYNNEISEKSEIFDDQFSVERPDGSNFTLKIRSTKLEDSAMYFCASSVETGAGNTIYFGEGSWLTVV.

This clone was counted once. The sample holds other DNA sequences that translate to the same CDR3. The chain has TRBV9 and TRBJ1-4, with D unresolved. The V gene's germline CDR1 is SGDLS and CDR2 YYNGEE. Trimming cost V 5 bases and J 1 base, with 9 bases left between them. This CDR3 comprises 14 residues. CDR3 DNA: TGTGCCAGCAGTTTGGGAGGAACTAATGAAAAACTGTTTTTT. This sequence encodes CASSLGGTNEKLFF.

This chain connects TRBV7-6 to TRBJ2-1; 9 bases agree with TRBD2. Germline CDR1 reads SGHVS; CDR2 reads FNYEAQ. The CDR3 covers 15 residues. The trim removed 0 bases at V and 4 bases at J, leaving 1 base unmatched. CDR3 in amino acids: CASSLAAGGYNEQFF. CDR3 DNA: TGTGCCAGCAGCTTAGCAGCGGGAGGTTACAATGAGCAGTTCTTC.

The V and J genes are TRBV10-3 and TRBJ2-6; 9 positions agree with TRBD2. V gave up 10 bases and J gave up 2 bases; unmatched junction bases: 12. This CDR3 has 17 amino acids. Germline CDR1 and CDR2: ENHRY and SYGVKD. DNA for the CDR3: TGTGCCACAAGGGGTCAGGAGCGGGAGGCTGGGGCCAACGTCCTGACTTTC. Its protein is CATRGQEREAGANVLTF.

This chain joins TRBV11-3 and TRBJ1-1; maybe TRBD1 (5 bases). The CDR3 is 14 residues long. V was cut by 5 bases and J by 4 bases, with 14 bases left in between. Germline-derived CDR1 and CDR2 are SGHNT and YENEEA. The chain's CDR3 is CASSKTGGVTEAFF. In DNA, the CDR3 is TGTGCCAGCAGCAAAACGGGGGGGGTCACTGAAGCTTTCTTT.

This clone appeared many times. The gene calls are TRBV2 and TRBJ2-7, with D hard to call. V was cut by 4 bases and J by 1 base, with 2 bases left in between. The germline CDR1 and CDR2 sequences are SNHLY and FYNNEI. CDR3 length equals 11 residues. CDR3 in DNA: TGTGCCAGCAGTGTATCCTACGAGCAGTACGTC. Protein sequence: CASSVSYEQYV.

The chain employs TRBV2 and TRBJ1-5; D uncertain. CDR3 length equals 14 residues. V was trimmed by 8 bases and J by 6 bases, leaving 17 bases between them. From germline, CDR1 is SNHLY and CDR2 FYNNEI. The CDR3: CASQRVAQGQPQHF. The CDR3 nucleotides are TGTGCCAGCCAGAGGGTCGCACAAGGTCAGCCCCAGCATTTT.